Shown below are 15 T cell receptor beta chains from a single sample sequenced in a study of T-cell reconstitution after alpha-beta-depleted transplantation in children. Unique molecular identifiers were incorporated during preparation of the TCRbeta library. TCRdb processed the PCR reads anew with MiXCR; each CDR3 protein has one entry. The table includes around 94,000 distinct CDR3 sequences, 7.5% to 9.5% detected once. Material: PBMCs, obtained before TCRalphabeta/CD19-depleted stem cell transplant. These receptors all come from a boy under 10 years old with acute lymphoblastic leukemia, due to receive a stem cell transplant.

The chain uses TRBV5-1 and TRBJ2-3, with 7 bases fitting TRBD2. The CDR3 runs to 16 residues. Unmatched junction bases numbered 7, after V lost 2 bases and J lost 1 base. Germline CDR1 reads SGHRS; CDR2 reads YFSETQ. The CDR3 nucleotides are TGCGCCAGCAGCTTCCCTAGCGGATCGGGCACAGATACGCAGTATTTT. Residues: CASSFPSGSGTDTQYF. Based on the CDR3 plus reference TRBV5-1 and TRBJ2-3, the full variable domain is KAGVTQTPRYLIKTRGQQVTLSCSPISGHRSVSWYQQTPGQGLQFLFEYFSETQRNKGNFPGRFSGRQFSNSRSEMNVSTLELGDSALYLCASSFPSGSGTDTQYFGPGTRLTVL.

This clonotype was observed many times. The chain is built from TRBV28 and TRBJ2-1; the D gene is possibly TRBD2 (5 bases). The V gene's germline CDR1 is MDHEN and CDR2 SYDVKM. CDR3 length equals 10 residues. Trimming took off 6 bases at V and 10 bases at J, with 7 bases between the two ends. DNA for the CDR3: TGTGCCAGCAGCTCTAGCGAGCAGTTCTTC. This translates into CASSSSEQFF.

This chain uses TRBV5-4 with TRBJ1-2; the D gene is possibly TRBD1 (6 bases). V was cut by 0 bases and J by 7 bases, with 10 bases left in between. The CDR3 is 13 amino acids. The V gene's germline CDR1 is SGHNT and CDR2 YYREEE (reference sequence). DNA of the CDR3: TGTGCCAGCAGCTTGGGGCAGGGGAGTGGCTACACCTTC. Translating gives CASSLGQGSGYTF.

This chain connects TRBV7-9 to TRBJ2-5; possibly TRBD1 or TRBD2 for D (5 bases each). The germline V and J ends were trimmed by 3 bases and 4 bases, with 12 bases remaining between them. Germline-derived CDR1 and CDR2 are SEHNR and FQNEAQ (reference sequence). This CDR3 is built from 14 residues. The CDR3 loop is CASSFGTGLETQYF. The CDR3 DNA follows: TGTGCCAGCAGCTTTGGGACGGGGCTAGAGACCCAGTACTTC.

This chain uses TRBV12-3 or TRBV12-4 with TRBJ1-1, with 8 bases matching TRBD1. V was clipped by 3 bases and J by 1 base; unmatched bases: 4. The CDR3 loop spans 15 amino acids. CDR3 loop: CASSFSGTGNTEAFF. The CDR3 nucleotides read TGTGCCAGCAGTTTCTCCGGGACAGGGAACACTGAAGCTTTCTTT.

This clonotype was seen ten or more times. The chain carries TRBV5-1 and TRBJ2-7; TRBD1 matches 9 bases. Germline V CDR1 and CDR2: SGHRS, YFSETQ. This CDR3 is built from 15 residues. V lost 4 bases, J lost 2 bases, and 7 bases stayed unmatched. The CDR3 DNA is TGCGCCAGCAGCAATCCAGACAGGGGGACCTACGAGCAGTACTTC. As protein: CASSNPDRGTYEQYF. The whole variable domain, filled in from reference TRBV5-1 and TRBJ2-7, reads KAGVTQTPRYLIKTRGQQVTLSCSPISGHRSVSWYQQTPGQGLQFLFEYFSETQRNKGNFPGRFSGRQFSNSRSEMNVSTLELGDSALYLCASSNPDRGTYEQYFGPGTRLTVT.

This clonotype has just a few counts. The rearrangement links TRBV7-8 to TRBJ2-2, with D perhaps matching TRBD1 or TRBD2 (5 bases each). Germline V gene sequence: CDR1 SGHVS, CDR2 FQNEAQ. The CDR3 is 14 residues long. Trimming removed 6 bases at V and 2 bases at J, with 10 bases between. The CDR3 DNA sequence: TGTGCCAGCAGAAGGGACGGTAACACCGGGGAGCTGTTTTTT. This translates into CASRRDGNTGELFF.

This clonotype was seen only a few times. The CDR3 here is CASSPDRGRVDEQFF. The CDR3, as DNA: TGTGCCAGCAGTCCAGACAGGGGGCGCGTTGATGAGCAGTTCTTC. The V and J genes are TRBV27 and TRBJ2-1; 10 bases fit TRBD1. Germline loops: CDR1 MNHEY, CDR2 SMNVEV (reference sequence). This CDR3 contains 15 residues. V shed 5 bases and J 8 bases; nucleotides not matched to a gene: 9.

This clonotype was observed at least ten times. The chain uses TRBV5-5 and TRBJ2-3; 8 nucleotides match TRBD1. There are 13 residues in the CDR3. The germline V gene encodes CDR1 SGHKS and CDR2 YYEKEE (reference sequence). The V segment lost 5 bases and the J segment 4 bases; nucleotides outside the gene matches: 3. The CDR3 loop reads CASRVQGADTQYF. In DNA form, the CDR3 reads TGTGCCAGCAGAGTACAGGGGGCAGATACGCAGTATTTT. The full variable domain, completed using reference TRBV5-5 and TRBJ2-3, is DAGVTQSPTHLIKTRGQQVTLRCSPISGHKSVSWYQQVLGQGPQFIFQYYEKEERGRGNFPDRFSARQFPNYSSELNVNALLLGDSALYLCASRVQGADTQYFGPGTRLTVL.

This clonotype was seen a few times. This CDR3 is CASSPRGGQTNYGYTF. CDR3 DNA sequence: TGTGCCAGCAGCCCAAGGGGAGGACAGACGAACTATGGCTACACCTTC. This sequence joins TRBV14 and TRBJ1-2; D might be TRBD1 (6 bases). With 4 bases removed from V and 2 bases from J, the gap between germline ends came to 17 bases. CDR1 is SGHDN, CDR2 FVKESK, per germline. CDR3 length: 16 amino acids.

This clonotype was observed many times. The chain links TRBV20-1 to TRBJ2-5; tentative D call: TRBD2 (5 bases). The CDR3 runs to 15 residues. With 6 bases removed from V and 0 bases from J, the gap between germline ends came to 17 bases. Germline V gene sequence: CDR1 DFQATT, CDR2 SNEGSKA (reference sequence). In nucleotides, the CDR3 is TGCAGTGCGGTCACGCCCTCGGGGAACCAAGAGACCCAGTACTTC. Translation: CSAVTPSGNQETQYF.

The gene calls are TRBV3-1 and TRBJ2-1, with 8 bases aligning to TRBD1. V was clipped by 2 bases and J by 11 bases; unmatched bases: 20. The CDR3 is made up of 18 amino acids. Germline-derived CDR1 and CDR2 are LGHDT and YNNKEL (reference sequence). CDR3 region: CASSQTILVGQVRYQQFF. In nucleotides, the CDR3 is TGTGCCAGCAGCCAAACTATATTGGTGGGACAGGTCAGGTATCAGCAGTTCTTC.

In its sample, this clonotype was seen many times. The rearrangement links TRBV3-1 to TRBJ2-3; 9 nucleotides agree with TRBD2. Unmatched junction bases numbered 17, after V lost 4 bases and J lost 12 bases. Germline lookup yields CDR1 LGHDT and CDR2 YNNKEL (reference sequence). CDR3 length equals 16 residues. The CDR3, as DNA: TGTGCCAGCAGCCCAGGACTAGCGAGCCTTCGAGGGATCCAGTATTTT. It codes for CASSPGLASLRGIQYF.

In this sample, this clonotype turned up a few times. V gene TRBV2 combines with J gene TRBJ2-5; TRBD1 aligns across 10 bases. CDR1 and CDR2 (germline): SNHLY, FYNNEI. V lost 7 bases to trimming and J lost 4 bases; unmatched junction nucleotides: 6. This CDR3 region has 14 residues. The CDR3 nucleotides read TGTGCCAGCACCAGACAGGGGGCCGGAGAGACCCAGTACTTC. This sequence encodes CASTRQGAGETQYF.

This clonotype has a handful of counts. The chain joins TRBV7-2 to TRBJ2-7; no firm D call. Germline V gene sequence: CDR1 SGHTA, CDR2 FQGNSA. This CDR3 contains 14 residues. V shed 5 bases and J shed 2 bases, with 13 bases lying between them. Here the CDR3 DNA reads TGTGCCAGCAGCCCCGCACCACAAACCTACGAGCAGTACTTC. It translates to CASSPAPQTYEQYF.